This T cell receptor (beta chain) was retrieved from a study of T cell clusters in autoimmune cytopenias. The CDR3 has 15 amino acids. Study observations and caveats: TRB repertoire shifts in secondary cytopenia and chronic lymphocytic leukemia mostly reflected lymphoma, not autoimmunity.

Regarding this clonotype: Its antigen is currently unknown.

Each sample's input was roughly 230 ng genomic DNA, 30,000 to 45,000 genome equivalents. One tube held mixed TRB-A and TRB-B primer pools for touch-down PCR. TCRdb re-called the multiplex PCR reads, yielding one record per CDR3 amino acid sequence without DNA. The repertoire table contains approximately 15,000 distinct CDR3 sequences. These data are also associated with another study on T cell repertoires in aging, cancer and after chemotherapy.

The chain has TRBV12-3 or TRBV12-4 and TRBJ2-5. The sequence came from a human donor in good health. The sample taken for sequencing was peripheral blood. This CDR3 is CASSHRHIFQETQYF.